The 24 T cell receptor beta chains below come from one sample, sequenced in a study of T cell repertoires in cytomegalovirus infection. TCRdb re-called the reads with MiXCR, one entry per CDR3 protein. This table has roughly 500,000 distinct CDR3 sequences, approximately 15% appearing once. Sequencing used CD8+ T cells from PBMCs. The receptors were sampled from a human donor in good health (CMV status not recorded). Some clones in this sample may be carry-over from other donors' samples.

This clonotype showed up just a few times. The rearrangement uses TRBV2 and TRBJ1-1; D not certain. Trimming pared 4 bases from V and 8 bases from J, leaving 11 bases between. The CDR3 runs to 12 residues. CDR1 and CDR2 from the germline V gene are SNHLY and FYNNEI. The CDR3 sequence: CASSGPIEEAFF. CDR3 bases: TGTGCCAGCAGTGGACCCATCGAGGAAGCTTTCTTT.

V is TRBV29-1 and J is TRBJ2-7; no reliable D call. Trimming removed 4 bases from V and 2 bases from J, with 9 bases in between. This CDR3 contains 12 residues. Germline V gene data show CDR1 as SQVTM and CDR2 as ANQGSEA. CDR3 protein: CSVVGNPYEQYF. CDR3 in DNA: TGCAGCGTTGTGGGAAACCCCTACGAGCAGTACTTC.

The V and J genes are TRBV5-6 and TRBJ2-3, with D perhaps TRBD1 or TRBD2 (5 bases each). This CDR3 has 15 amino acids. The V end lost 3 bases, the J end lost 1 base, and 12 bases lay between the germline ends. The V gene's germline CDR1 is SGHDT and CDR2 YYEEEE. The CDR3 loop reads CASSWDGRGTDTQYF. CDR3 in DNA: TGTGCCAGCAGCTGGGACGGGCGCGGCACAGATACGCAGTATTTT. The entire variable domain, with the rest obtained from reference TRBV5-6 and TRBJ2-3, is as follows: DAGVTQSPTHLIKTRGQQVTLRCSPKSGHDTVSWYQQALGQGPQFIFQYYEEEERQRGNFPDRFSGHQFPNYSSELNVNALLLGDSALYLCASSWDGRGTDTQYFGPGTRLTVL.

In this sample, this clonotype turned up a few times. The chain couples TRBV4-1 to TRBJ1-1; D gene ambiguous. V was cut by 0 bases and J by 6 bases, with 23 bases left in between. The germline V gene has CDR1 MGHRA and CDR2 YSYEKL. This CDR3 has 18 residues. The CDR3 here is CASSQEDPKYRRYSEAFF. CDR3 nucleotides: TGCGCCAGCAGCCAAGAGGACCCTAAGTACAGAAGATATTCTGAAGCTTTCTTT.

The rearrangement joins TRBV29-1 to TRBJ1-1, with TRBD1 matching over 8 bases. The length of the CDR3 is 12 residues. The trim removed 6 bases at V and 6 bases at J, leaving 6 bases unmatched. The germline V gene encodes CDR1 SQVTM and CDR2 ANQGSEA. CDR3: CSVEPGGPEAFF. The CDR3 DNA reads TGCAGCGTCGAACCAGGGGGCCCTGAAGCTTTCTTT.

This clonotype was seen repeatedly, ten times or more. The rearrangement joins TRBV7-9 to TRBJ2-7; tentatively, D is TRBD2 (5 bases). CDR1 and CDR2 from the germline V gene are SEHNR and FQNEAQ (reference sequence). This CDR3 comprises 16 residues. V gave up 2 bases and J gave up 0 bases, with 14 bases separating them. The CDR3: CASSLPPRGSSYEQYF. CDR3 bases: TGTGCCAGCAGCTTACCACCCCGGGGAAGCTCCTACGAGCAGTACTTC.

The sample holds many counts of this clonotype. The J gene is TRBJ2-2, the V gene TRBV7-8; 9 nucleotides line up with TRBD1. Germline loops: CDR1 SGHVS, CDR2 FQNEAQ. The J segment lost 5 bases and the V segment lost 6 bases, leaving 4 bases of the junction unmatched. The CDR3 is made up of 14 amino acids. The DNA of the CDR3 is TGTGCCAGCAGGCACAGGGGGCTAACCGGGGAGCTGTTTTTT. This sequence encodes CASRHRGLTGELFF.

The V and J genes are TRBV4-1 and TRBJ2-2, with a tentative D call TRBD2 (6 bases). Germline V CDR1 and CDR2: MGHRA, YSYEKL. The CDR3 consists of 15 residues. V lost 0 bases and J 7 bases, leaving 12 bases between the germline ends. CDR3 loop: CASSQEGDSGGELFF. The CDR3 bases are TGCGCCAGCAGCCAAGAAGGGGACTCGGGCGGGGAGCTGTTTTTT.

Many counts were recorded for this clonotype. The V call is TRBV7-3, the J call TRBJ1-1; D is ambiguous. Germline CDR1 and CDR2: SGHTA and FQGTGA. This CDR3 is built from 13 residues. The V gene lost 4 bases and the J gene lost 4 bases, with 10 bases spanning the gap. In DNA, the CDR3 is TGTGCCAGCAGCTGGAAGGGAGGCACTGAAGCTTTCTTT. It codes for CASSWKGGTEAFF.

There are many counts of this clonotype. The chain employs TRBV7-6 and TRBJ1-6, with unresolved D. There are 17 residues in the CDR3. The germline V gene encodes CDR1 SGHVS and CDR2 FNYEAQ. Trimming removed 5 bases at V and 0 bases at J, with 14 bases between. CDR3 coding DNA: TGTGCCAGCAGCCCGGACGTAAAGAGCTCCTATAATTCACCCCTCCACTTT. Translation gives CASSPDVKSSYNSPLHF. The full variable domain, rest sourced from reference TRBV7-6 and TRBJ1-6, is GAGVSQSPRYKVTKRGQDVALRCDPISGHVSLYWYRQALGQGPEFLTYFNYEAQQDKSGLPNDRFSAERPEGSISTLTIQRTEQRDSAMYRCASSPDVKSSYNSPLHFGNGTRLTVT.

This clonotype was counted ten times or more. The chain links TRBV11-3 to TRBJ2-3, with D hard to call. V was trimmed by 4 bases and J by 4 bases, leaving 12 bases between them. Germline values: CDR1 SGHNT, CDR2 YENEEA. The length of the CDR3 is 14 residues. CDR3 in DNA: TGTGCCAGCAGCTCCGACCTCTCCCCAGATACGCAGTATTTT. Translation gives CASSSDLSPDTQYF.

This clonotype came up many times. V is TRBV28 and J is TRBJ2-5; D may match TRBD1 or TRBD2 (5 bases each). Germline CDR1 is MDHEN and CDR2 is SYDVKM. Trimming took off 4 bases at V and 4 bases at J, with 19 bases between the two ends. This CDR3 has 16 amino acids. DNA for the CDR3: TGTGCCAGCAGTTCTTGGACGGGGCGGGCAGGAGAGACCCAGTACTTC. Translated, it gives CASSSWTGRAGETQYF.

The V and J genes are TRBV19 and TRBJ2-7; 7 bases are a match to TRBD2. The CDR3 spans 18 residues. Germline CDR1 is LNHDA and CDR2 is SQIVND (reference sequence). The V segment lost 8 bases and the J segment 0 bases; nucleotides outside the gene matches: 19. For the CDR3, the DNA is TGTGCCAGTGGCCGGGAGCGGGATGTCTTTCGGAGCTCCTACGAGCAGTACTTC. Translated: CASGRERDVFRSSYEQYF. The full variable domain, in which reference TRBV19 and TRBJ2-7 provide the parts outside the CDR3, is DGGITQSPKYLFRKEGQNVTLSCEQNLNHDAMYWYRQDPGQGLRLIYYSQIVNDFQKGDIAEGYSVSREKKESFPLTVTSAQKNPTAFYLCASGRERDVFRSSYEQYFGPGTRLTVT.

This clonotype was picked up many times. The chain joins TRBV19 to TRBJ2-4, with 7 nucleotides matching TRBD2. After removal of 7 bases from V and 8 bases from J, the junction contained 11 bases not matched to a gene. The germline CDR1 and CDR2 sequences are LNHDA and SQIVND (reference sequence). The CDR3 is 14 residues long. CDR3 residues: CASTMGQGGYIQYF. As DNA, the CDR3 is TGTGCCAGTACCATGGGGCAGGGAGGGTACATTCAGTACTTC.

This clonotype was observed many times. The CDR3 DNA reads TGTGCCAGCAGCTTAACGGGTGGGACAGCTCGCGACGTCTATAATTCACCCCTCCACTTT. This encodes CASSLTGGTARDVYNSPLHF. The V call is TRBV7-3, the J call TRBJ1-6; 7 positions match TRBD1. The ends lost 0 bases at V and 3 bases at J; junction bases unmatched: 14. CDR3 length equals 20 residues. The germline V gene encodes CDR1 SGHTA and CDR2 FQGTGA.

This clonotype was recorded at least ten times. The chain is built from TRBV19 and TRBJ2-5; 7 positions agree with TRBD2. With 11 bases clipped from V and 4 bases from J, the junction kept 16 bases outside the gene matches. This CDR3 is built from 15 residues. Germline V gene lookup returns CDR1 LNHDA and CDR2 SQIVND (reference sequence). The DNA for the CDR3 is TGTGCCGTCGCCTACCGGGACTACGGGGCAGAGACCCAGTACTTC. Protein sequence: CAVAYRDYGAETQYF.

This clonotype has more than one count but fewer than ten. The genes are TRBV28 and TRBJ2-7; either TRBD1 or TRBD2 may supply D (5 bases each). There are 13 residues in the CDR3. V was clipped by 4 bases and J by 5 bases, with 12 bases between them. In germline, CDR1 is MDHEN, CDR2 SYDVKM. The DNA of the CDR3 is TGTGCCAGCAGTTCCCCCGGGGCTCACGAGCAGTACTTC. It codes for CASSSPGAHEQYF.

In this sample, this clonotype turned up once. Given a much more abundant clone one base away, this may be a read error. The V and J genes are TRBV20-1 and TRBJ2-3; 7 bases line up with TRBD2. CDR3 length: 18 residues. CDR1 is DFQATT, CDR2 SNEGSKA, per germline (reference sequence). V was clipped by 6 bases and J by 0 bases; unmatched bases: 18. The DNA for the CDR3 is TGCAGTGCAACAACCGGGACTATCGGGACGACTAGCACAGATACGCAGTATTTT. Translating gives CSATTGTIGTTSTDTQYF.

Ten or more counts support this clonotype. This chain's CDR3 is CASSLNPMRGCTF. DNA for the CDR3: TGTGCCAGCAGTTTAAATCCCATGCGGGGATGCACCTTC. V usage is TRBV12-3 or TRBV12-4 and J usage is TRBJ1-2; unclear D gene. The CDR3 is 13 amino acids. The ends were cut back, 2 bases at V and 13 bases at J, with 17 bases in the middle.

Regarding this clonotype: The conserved final phenylalanine or tryptophan is absent from the CDR3, which likely points to a read error. The gene calls are TRBV5-1 and TRBJ1-1, with D possibly TRBD1 on 5 matching bases. The V and J ends lost 0 bases and 1 base respectively, with 7 bases between them. Germline loops: CDR1 SGHRS, CDR2 YFSETQ. The CDR3 sequence is 14 residues long. The CDR3 region is CASSLDRQNTEAFY. CDR3 DNA sequence: TGCGCCAGCAGCTTGGACAGGCAGAACACTGAAGCTTTCTAT.

Comment on this clonotype: The junction shows a germline mismatch at one end, possibly a read error. The chain has TRBV7-2 and TRBJ2-3, with 8 bases fitting TRBD2. Per germline, CDR1 SGHTA and CDR2 FQGNSA. This CDR3 has 14 amino acids. In DNA form, the CDR3 reads TGTGCAAGCAGCCCTAGCGGGTGGGCGGATACGCAGTATTTT. This codes for CASSPSGWADTQYF.

Only a few counts were recorded for this clonotype. The V call is TRBV10-2, the J call TRBJ2-2, with a tentative D call TRBD2 (6 bases). V lost 2 bases, J lost 4 bases, and 11 bases lay in between. CDR1 and CDR2 from the germline V gene are WSHSY and SAAADI. The CDR3 totals 15 residues. CDR3 in DNA: TGCGCCAGCAGTGAGCCGGGAGTTAGCACCGGGGAGCTGTTTTTT. It translates to CASSEPGVSTGELFF.

This clonotype was observed a handful of times. The chain is built from TRBV19 and TRBJ1-1; possibly TRBD1 for D (5 bases). Germline lookup yields CDR1 LNHDA and CDR2 SQIVND (reference sequence). The CDR3 sequence is 13 residues long. The V end lost 5 bases, the J end lost 6 bases, and 13 bases lay between the germline ends. The CDR3 DNA reads as TGTGCCAGTAGTGACAGCCCCACCTCTGAAGCTTTCTTT. This gives the protein CASSDSPTSEAFF.

The table lists this clonotype with many counts. J is TRBJ2-5 and V is TRBV7-2; unclear D gene. The CDR3 extends over 15 amino acids. Per germline, CDR1 SGHTA and CDR2 FQGNSA. V was shortened by 1 base and J by 4 bases, with 13 bases between the two germline ends. The CDR3: CASSLDGYLAETQYF. The CDR3 DNA reads TGTGCCAGCAGCTTAGATGGCTATTTGGCAGAGACCCAGTACTTC.